The 15 T cell receptor beta chains in this list originate from one sample, sequenced in a study of control samples from healthy donors and cancer patients. Here immunoSEQ multiplex PCR was the method, and the copy in TCRdb shows in-frame clones only, minus some. The data contain around 130,000 clones, roughly 90% of them singletons. What was sequenced was blood. The receptor source for this set is a man aged 45-65 years in good health.

The gene calls are TRBV25-1 and TRBJ1-1; D unresolved. The germline V gene has CDR1 MGHDK and CDR2 SYGVNS. V lost 3 bases and J lost 8, with 10 bases in between. This CDR3 region has 12 residues. CDR3 sequence (DNA): TGTGCCAGCAGTGACAGCCCCGGCGAAGCTTTCTTT. Encoded protein: CASSDSPGEAFF.

The chain recombines TRBV5-1 with TRBJ1-6, with a tentative D call TRBD1 (5 bases). The V gene lost 4 bases and the J gene lost 6 bases, with 17 bases spanning the gap. This CDR3 has 16 residues. In germline, CDR1 is SGHRS, CDR2 YFSETQ. DNA for the CDR3: TGCGCCAGCAGCCCTGCGGGGCTAAGGGGTAATTCACCCCTCCACTTT. Residues: CASSPAGLRGNSPLHF.

The V and J genes are TRBV10-3 and TRBJ1-6; the D is unclear. Trimming removed 3 bases from V and 4 bases from J, with 4 bases in between. The germline V gene encodes CDR1 ENHRY and CDR2 SYGVKD. This CDR3 has 13 residues. CDR3 region: CAISDAYNSPLHF. The CDR3 nucleotides are TGTGCCATCAGTGACGCGTATAATTCACCCCTCCACTTT.

This chain joins TRBV24-1 and TRBJ2-3, with 15 bases identical to TRBD2. The CDR3 is made up of 19 amino acids. CDR1 is KGHDR, CDR2 SFDVKD, per germline. V trimming: 7 bases; J trimming: 0 bases; junction bases outside the gene matches: 10. CDR3 protein: CATSPGLAGGLPSTDTQYF. CDR3 DNA: TGTGCCACCAGCCCGGGACTAGCGGGGGGACTTCCAAGCACAGATACGCAGTATTTT.

V usage is TRBV5-1 and J usage is TRBJ1-3; 7 bases agree with TRBD1. Trimming at V came to 3 bases and at J to 4 bases, leaving 10 bases not matched to a gene. The CDR3 extends over 16 amino acids. The V gene's germline CDR1 is SGHRS and CDR2 YFSETQ. CDR3 nucleotides: TGCGCCAGCAGCTATACAGACAGGGACCCAGGAAACACCATATATTTT. This codes for CASSYTDRDPGNTIYF.

The V and J genes are TRBV6-6 and TRBJ1-1; 7 bases are shared with TRBD1. The ends lost 7 bases at V and 8 bases at J; junction bases unmatched: 4. The CDR3 is 11 residues long. CDR1 and CDR2 from the germline V gene are MNHNY and SVGAGI (reference sequence). CDR3 sequence reads: CASNKGQEAFF. The CDR3 nucleotides are TGTGCCAGCAACAAGGGACAGGAAGCTTTCTTT.

This clone was seen once. The V and J genes are TRBV2 and TRBJ2-5, with 11 bases that match TRBD2. The CDR3 extends over 15 amino acids. Germline V lookup: CDR1 SNHLY, CDR2 FYNNEI. Unmatched junction bases numbered 6, after V lost 5 bases and J lost 4 bases. The CDR3 coding sequence is TGTGCCAGCAGTCGACCTAGCGGGGGGTTAGAGACCCAGTACTTC. Encoded protein: CASSRPSGGLETQYF.

By share of the sample, this clone is large (0.1 to 1%). This sequence joins TRBV29-1 and TRBJ2-3; 8 bases match TRBD1. V lost 3 bases, J lost 2 bases, and 10 bases stayed unmatched. Germline V gene data show CDR1 as SQVTM and CDR2 as ANQGSEA. The CDR3 is made up of 16 amino acids. The CDR3 coding sequence is TGCAGCGTTGATGAACGGGACAGGTTATACACAGATACGCAGTATTTT. Its protein product is CSVDERDRLYTDTQYF.

J is TRBJ1-3 and V is TRBV5-1; D unresolved. This CDR3 region has 13 residues. V was trimmed by 4 bases and J by 0 bases, leaving 5 bases between them. Germline CDR1 and CDR2: SGHRS and YFSETQ. CDR3 in amino acids: CASSRDSGNTIYF. Written as DNA, the CDR3 is TGCGCCAGCAGCCGCGACTCTGGAAACACCATATATTTT.

The chain couples TRBV12-5 to TRBJ1-6; D call uncertain. The CDR3 consists of 14 residues. Trimming left V 3 bases short and J 7 bases short, with 10 bases between. The germline gives CDR1 LGHNT, CDR2 FRNRAP. In nucleotides, the CDR3 is TGTGCTAGTGGTTTTGGCCATACCAATTCACCCCTCCACTTT. Its protein product is CASGFGHTNSPLHF.

This clone was seen just once. The V gene is TRBV5-1, the J gene TRBJ2-3; TRBD1 is a possible D gene (8 bases). The CDR3 has 15 amino acids. Trimming removed 0 bases from V and 4 bases from J, with 12 bases in between. Germline loops: CDR1 SGHRS, CDR2 YFSETQ. In DNA, the CDR3 is TGCGCCAGCAGCTTGGACAGGGGGGGCCCAGATACGCAGTATTTT. This gives the protein CASSLDRGGPDTQYF.

This clone was found once. The chain carries TRBV5-1 and TRBJ1-1, with D tentatively TRBD1 (5 bases). Germline lookup yields CDR1 SGHRS and CDR2 YFSETQ. The CDR3 runs to 16 residues. Trimming cost V 0 bases and J 1 base, with 13 bases left between them. Written as DNA, the CDR3 is TGCGCCAGCAGCTTGGGGTCAGGGTTGAAGAACACTGAAGCTTTCTTT. Encoded protein: CASSLGSGLKNTEAFF.

This clone came up many times. This chain joins TRBV9 and TRBJ2-3; D is undetermined. Germline V CDR1 and CDR2: SGDLS, YYNGEE. The V end was cut by 0 bases, the J end by 3 bases, with 2 bases between. There are 12 residues in the CDR3. The CDR3 region is CASSVATDTQYF. The CDR3 region has the DNA TGTGCCAGCAGCGTAGCTACAGATACGCAGTATTTT. Variable domain in full (rest from reference TRBV9 and TRBJ2-3): DSGVTQTPKHLITATGQRVTLRCSPRSGDLSVYWYQQSLDQGLQFLIQYYNGEERAKGNILERFSAQQFPDLHSELNLSSLELGDSALYFCASSVATDTQYFGPGTRLTVL.

The V gene is TRBV5-4, the J gene TRBJ1-2; the match to TRBD1 covers 7 bases. CDR1 and CDR2 from the germline V gene are SGHNT and YYREEE (reference sequence). Germline trimming cut 4 bases from V and 6 bases from J; bases unmatched to any gene: 18. This CDR3 spans 17 amino acids. As DNA, the CDR3 is TGTGCCAGCAGCCGGGGGAGTACAGGGGAGTCCAAGGATGGCTACACCTTC. This translates into CASSRGSTGESKDGYTF.

The chain has TRBV5-1 and TRBJ1-2; D uncertain. CDR3 length: 15 amino acids. Between the trimmed V and J ends, which lost 4 bases and 4 bases, there was a span of 17 bases. CDR1 SGHRS and CDR2 YFSETQ come from the germline V gene. The CDR3 spells CASSPEAAPSYGYTF. Written as DNA, the CDR3 is TGCGCCAGCAGCCCGGAGGCTGCTCCAAGCTATGGCTACACCTTC.